The rows below give T cell receptor beta chains drawn from one sample of a study of radiotherapy plus CTLA-4 blockade in lung cancer. Sequenced by immunoSEQ multiplex PCR; TCRdb stores in-frame clones only, minus some. The data contain some 70,000 clones, roughly four fifths of them singletons. Source: peripheral blood, taken from a patient treated with radiotherapy plus ipilimumab. These receptors were obtained from a human donor with non-small cell lung cancer who had a partial response to radiotherapy plus ipilimumab. Each CDR3 is given with its conserved first and last residue. D genes are given only for firm matches. Only part of the rows carry a size: once, few, many, or a class if the clone is expanded.

len	abundance	v_gene	j_gene	d_gene	CDR3nt	CDR3aa
13	.	TRBV9	TRBJ1-1	.	TGTGCCAGCAGCAGTTCTACGGGCACTGAAGCTTTCTTT	CASSSSTGTEAFF
15	.	TRBV13	TRBJ2-1	TRBD2	TGTGCCAGCAGTTTTACTAGCGGGTCTTACAATGAGCAGTTCTTC	CASSFTSGSYNEQFF
16	.	TRBV7-6	TRBJ2-7	.	TGTGCCAGCAGCTTGGACCCTAGCTGGAGGGCCTACGAGCAGTACTTC	CASSLDPSWRAYEQYF
14	.	TRBV7-8	TRBJ1-4	.	TGTGCCAGCAGCCCCAGGGCAACTAATGAAAAACTGTTTTTT	CASSPRATNEKLFF
15	.	TRBV7-2	TRBJ2-7	TRBD2	TGTGCCAGCAGCCTACCCGGGACTAGCTCCTACGAGCAGTACTTC	CASSLPGTSSYEQYF
14	.	TRBV21-1	TRBJ1-1	.	TGTGCCAGCAGCAAGGACAGGCTTTACACTGAAGCTTTCTTT	CASSKDRLYTEAFF
15	.	TRBV5-1	TRBJ2-6	.	TGCGCCAGCAGCGACAATCACTCTGGGGCCAACGTCCTGACTTTC	CASSDNHSGANVLTF
16	.	TRBV10-1	TRBJ2-7	TRBD2	TGCGCCAGCAGTTACCGCCCGGGACTAGCGGGAGTCGAGCAGTACTTC	CASSYRPGLAGVEQYF
17	.	TRBV7-9	TRBJ1-3	.	TGTGCCAGCAGCTCCGACAGCCACTATAACTCTGGAAACACCATATATTTT	CASSSDSHYNSGNTIYF
15	.	TRBV28	TRBJ2-2	TRBD1	TGTGCCAGCAGACGGACAGGGGGCAACACCGGGGAGCTGTTTTTT	CASRRTGGNTGELFF
11	.	TRBV19	TRBJ2-7	TRBD1	TGTGCCAGCGGGACAGCGTACGAGCAGTACTTC	CASGTAYEQYF
17	.	TRBV7-2	TRBJ2-5	TRBD2	TGTGCCAGCAGCTTAAGGGCGTGGACTAGCGTTTTGGAGACCCAGTACTTC	CASSLRAWTSVLETQYF
20	.	TRBV10-3	TRBJ1-3	.	TGTGCCATCAGTGAGCCCGGCGGGCGCAGGGGAAGAGAAGCGGGGGACACCATATATTTT	CAISEPGGRRGREAGDTIYF
13	.	TRBV29-1	TRBJ1-5	.	TGCAGCGTTCGAGGGGGTAGCAATCAGCCCCAGCATTTT	CSVRGGSNQPQHF
14	.	TRBV7-2	TRBJ2-7	TRBD2	TGTGCCAGCAGCTTTTCGGGGGGGGCCGACGAGCAGTACTTC	CASSFSGGADEQYF
14	.	TRBV6-5	TRBJ1-2	TRBD1	TGTGCCAGCAGACTGGACAGGGGTGACTATGGCTACACCTTC	CASRLDRGDYGYTF
15	.	TRBV27	TRBJ1-5	.	TGTGCCAGCCCCCTTAGGAGAGATAGCAATCAGCCCCAGCATTTT	CASPLRRDSNQPQHF
13	.	TRBV18	TRBJ1-1	.	TGTGCCAGCTCACCACCCGGGTTAGCTGAAGCTTTCTTT	CASSPPGLAEAFF
13	.	TRBV7-2	TRBJ2-5	.	TGTGCCAGCAGTTACAGGAGACAAGAGACCCAGTACTTC	CASSYRRQETQYF
15	.	TRBV7-2	TRBJ2-5	.	TGTGCCAGCAGCTTAGGAGGCTCCCACCAAGAGACCCAGTACTTC	CASSLGGSHQETQYF
13	.	TRBV7-2	TRBJ2-1	.	TGTGCCAGCAGCTTAGTACAGGACAATGAGCAGTTCTTC	CASSLVQDNEQFF
13	.	TRBV11-2	TRBJ2-2	.	TGTGCCAGCAGCCCCACGGTAGCCGGGGAGCTGTTTTTT	CASSPTVAGELFF
15	.	TRBV5-1	TRBJ1-1	.	TGCGCCAGCAGCTTGTCAGCAGGAATGAACACTGAAGCTTTCTTT	CASSLSAGMNTEAFF
15	.	TRBV7-3	TRBJ2-2	TRBD2	TGTGCCAGCAGGACACCGGGAGGGCCGGACGGGGAGCTGTTTTTT	CASRTPGGPDGELFF
14	few	TRBV7-2	TRBJ2-3	TRBD2	TGTGCCAGCAGCCTCCCGTCCGGGAGGGATACGCAGTATTTT	CASSLPSGRDTQYF
14	.	TRBV6-1	TRBJ1-1	TRBD1	TGTGCCAGCACTCCGAGGACAGGGGATACTGAAGCTTTCTTT	CASTPRTGDTEAFF
16	.	TRBV5-4	TRBJ2-1	.	TGTGCCAGCAGCCTACTCGAGAGTAGGGGAAGCGATGAGCAGTTCTTC	CASSLLESRGSDEQFF
14	.	TRBV6-1	TRBJ1-1	TRBD1	TGTGCCAGCAGTGAAGGAGGGGGCCGCACTGAAGCTTTCTTT	CASSEGGGRTEAFF
15	.	TRBV7-2	TRBJ1-4	.	TGTGCCAGCAGCTTAGCGGGGGCGGGGGAGGAAAAACTGTTTTTT	CASSLAGAGEEKLFF
15	.	TRBV18	TRBJ2-3	TRBD2	TGTGCCAGCTCACCCCGTAGCGGGAGCACGGATACGCAGTATTTT	CASSPRSGSTDTQYF
14	few	TRBV11-2	TRBJ2-5	TRBD1	TGTGCCAGCAGCTTAAGCAGGGGGACAGAGACCCAGTACTTC	CASSLSRGTETQYF
14	.	TRBV27	TRBJ1-2	TRBD1	TGTGCCAGCAGCCACCGGGACAGAGAGTATGGCTACACCTTC	CASSHRDREYGYTF
14	.	TRBV10-3	TRBJ2-1	.	TGTGCCATCAGTGAGTCGGAACAGTACAATGAGCAGTTCTTC	CAISESEQYNEQFF
13	.	TRBV11-3	TRBJ1-3	TRBD1	TGTGCCAGCAGCTCGGACAGGGGAGGAACCATATATTTT	CASSSDRGGTIYF
14	.	TRBV27	TRBJ1-1	.	TGTGCCAGCAGGGGCGGGGGCTTGGGCACTGAAGCTTTCTTT	CASRGGGLGTEAFF
13	.	TRBV7-9	TRBJ1-1	.	TGTGCCAGCAGCTTAGAGACAGATTTTGAAGCTTTCTTT	CASSLETDFEAFF